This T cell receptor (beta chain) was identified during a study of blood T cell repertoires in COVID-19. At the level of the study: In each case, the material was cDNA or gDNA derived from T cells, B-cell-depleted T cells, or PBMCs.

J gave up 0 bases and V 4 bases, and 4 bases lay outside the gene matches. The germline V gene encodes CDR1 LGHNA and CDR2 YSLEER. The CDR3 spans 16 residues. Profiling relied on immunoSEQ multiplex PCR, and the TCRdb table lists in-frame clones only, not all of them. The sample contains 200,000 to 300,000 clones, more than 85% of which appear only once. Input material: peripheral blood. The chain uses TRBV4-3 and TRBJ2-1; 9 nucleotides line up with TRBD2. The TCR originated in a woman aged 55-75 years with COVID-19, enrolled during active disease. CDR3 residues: CASSRHSGSSYNEQFF. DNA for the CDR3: TGCGCCAGCAGCCGCCATAGCGGGAGCTCCTACAATGAGCAGTTCTTC.